This TCR beta chain was sequenced for a study of monozygotic twins with inflammatory bowel disease. With the 5' RACE reads reprocessed, TCRdb shows one record per CDR3 protein and no DNA. Its listing shows a few hundred thousand distinct CDR3 sequences. Study conclusions and caveats: TCRbeta inverse Simpson diversity was decreased in IBD patients versus healthy co-twins.

CDR3 length: 17 residues. Regarding this clonotype: The antigen is undetermined.

This clonotype was obtained from a human donor with ulcerative colitis or Crohn's disease, or a healthy co-twin of an affected twin (not recorded which). This chain links TRBV21-1 with TRBJ2-2; the TCRdb D gene call, TRBD2, has no DNA to confirm it. TRBV21-1 is a pseudogene. Source material: blood. The CDR3 is CASTLGLAGRNTGELFF.